This TCR beta chain emerged from a study of T cell repertoires in cytomegalovirus infection. Whole-study findings and limits: Cumulative frequency (of public TCR beta family members) identified carriers of CMV plus the relevant HLA.

The CDR3 runs to 11 residues. Trimming pared 3 bases from V and 8 bases from J, leaving 7 bases between. Germline V lookup: CDR1 MGHRA, CDR2 YSYEKL. On this clonotype: Its antigen is still unknown.

TCRdb itself ran the reads through MiXCR, one entry per CDR3 protein. The table records under 850,000 distinct CDR3 sequences, roughly 30% of them present only once. The specimen was cultured PBMCs, collected from culture after CMV antigen stimulation. The receptor comes from a human donor in good health (CMV status not recorded). Some clones in this sample may be carry-over from other donors' samples. The genes are TRBV4-1 and TRBJ1-2; D call uncertain. The CDR3 DNA sequence: TGCGCCAGCAGCCAGGATTTCGGCTACACCTTC. This sequence encodes CASSQDFGYTF.